This T cell receptor beta chain was sequenced for a study of cytomegalovirus exposure and HLA in healthy donors. The study, taken as a whole, reports: In a later analysis, TCR beta V- and J-gene trimming showed a link to a missense DCLRE1C variant.

The PCR was carried out with 60 Vbeta primers and 13 Jbeta primers. TCRdb's table, derived via immunoSEQ multiplex PCR, lists solely in-frame clones and lacks some. The sample has 100,000 to 150,000 clones; more than 60% are singletons. Concerning this clone itself: The antigen remains undetermined.

The sequence was obtained from a woman in her forties in good health and CMV-seropositive. The sequenced sample consisted of PBMCs.

The CDR3 region has the DNA TGCAGTGCTAGCGAGGACGGGGAGTACTTC. Translation: CSASEDGEYF. The rearrangement joins TRBV20-1 to TRBJ2-7; weak D call: TRBD2 (5 bases). The CDR3 consists of 10 residues. CDR1 and CDR2 (germline): DFQATT, SNEGSKA (reference sequence). V was pared by 3 bases and J by 11 bases, with 11 bases between.